What follows are 5 T cell receptor beta chains derived from one specimen sequenced in a study of blood T cell repertoires in COVID-19 (dated by TCRdb to 2020 to 2021). Libraries were made using the immunoSEQ multiplex PCR assay. TCRdb took over this immuneACCESS table, retaining in-frame rearrangements with V and J assigned. Such tables are incomplete; in checked studies, under half of the missing clones stem from an unresolved V gene, and the remainder is unexplained. Present in this sample are under 350,000 clones, roughly 86% of which were seen just once. The top ten hold 1.8% of the sample. The source material was peripheral blood. These TCRs come from a woman aged 25-40 years with COVID-19, enrolled during active disease.

This clone came up a few times. The chain is built from TRBV7-8 and TRBJ2-3; 9 bases align to TRBD2. After removal of 4 bases from V and 0 bases from J, the junction contained 2 bases not matched to a gene. This CDR3 spans 15 amino acids. The germline gives CDR1 SGHVS, CDR2 FQNEAQ. For the CDR3, the DNA is TGTGCCAGCAGCTATCTAGCGGGGAGCACAGATACGCAGTATTTT. Translated, it gives CASSYLAGSTDTQYF.

V and J are TRBV5-8 and TRBJ1-1; 9 bases are shared with TRBD1. This CDR3 has 13 amino acids. Germline-derived CDR1 and CDR2 are SGHTS and YDEGEE. J was trimmed by 6 bases and V by 7 bases; bases with no gene match: 7. The CDR3 here is CASRDRATAEAFF. The CDR3 DNA is TGTGCCAGCCGGGACAGGGCGACCGCTGAAGCTTTCTTT.

CDR3 bases: TGTGCCAGCAGCGAAGGACAGGGCCCGAGTCAGCCCCAGCATTTT. This sequence encodes CASSEGQGPSQPQHF. The chain carries TRBV9 and TRBJ1-5; 8 nucleotides line up with TRBD1. CDR1 SGDLS and CDR2 YYNGEE come from the germline V gene. The CDR3 consists of 15 residues. V trimming: 3 bases; J trimming: 6 bases; junction bases outside the gene matches: 8.

This chain's CDR3 is CASSHGLAGTTDTQYF. CDR3 nucleotide sequence: TGTGCCAGCAGTCACGGACTAGCGGGGACCACAGATACGCAGTATTTT. The V call is TRBV6-6, the J call TRBJ2-3, with 12 bases fitting TRBD2. This CDR3 spans 16 amino acids. The junction had 5 bases not matched to a gene; V was cut back by 5 bases and J by 2 bases. CDR1 and CDR2 (germline): MNHNY, SVGAGI (reference sequence).

The genes are TRBV4-3 and TRBJ1-2, with D possibly being TRBD1 (5 bases). V lost 1 base to trimming and J lost 8 bases, with 11 bases between them. Per the germline V gene, CDR1 is LGHNA and CDR2 is YSLEER. The CDR3 length is 13 residues. The CDR3 protein is CASSQGGAGGYTF. Written as DNA, the CDR3 is TGCGCCAGCAGCCAAGGAGGGGCGGGGGGCTACACCTTC.